These T cell receptor beta chains were read from a single sample in a study of shared clonotypes between healthy human individuals. TCRdb's table, derived via immunoSEQ multiplex PCR, lists solely in-frame clones and lacks some. The sample lists around 2,100,000 clones; over 85% were seen once. The sample was naive CD8+ T cells sorted from blood. The receptors were sampled from a young man in good health. Both conserved end residues are part of each CDR3. D genes are given only for firm matches. Size tells how often a clone was seen (once, few, many) or the class of an expanded clone, and some rows leave it out.

V gene: TRBV5-4; clone size: .; D gene: .; J gene: TRBJ1-2; CDR3 DNA: TGTGCCAGCAGCTTGGCAACCTTAGGCTACACCTTC; CDR3 protein: CASSLATLGYTF
V gene: TRBV4-1; clone size: once; D gene: TRBD1; J gene: TRBJ1-2; CDR3 DNA: TGCGCCAGCAGCCCTTCTGGACAGGGAAACTATGGCTACACCTTC; CDR3 protein: CASSPSGQGNYGYTF
V gene: TRBV7-2; clone size: .; D gene: .; J gene: TRBJ2-5; CDR3 DNA: TGTGCCAGCAGGTCTACAGGGACAGAGACCCAGTACTTC; CDR3 protein: CASRSTGTETQYF
V gene: TRBV6-5; clone size: .; D gene: .; J gene: TRBJ2-2; CDR3 DNA: TGTGCCAGCAGAACACAGGTTCCCGGGGAGCTGTTTTTT; CDR3 protein: CASRTQVPGELFF
V gene: TRBV4-3; clone size: .; D gene: TRBD2; J gene: TRBJ2-7; CDR3 DNA: TGCGCCAGCAGCCAAGATCTCACTAGCGGAACCTACGAGCAGTACTTC; CDR3 protein: CASSQDLTSGTYEQYF
V gene: TRBV15; clone size: .; D gene: TRBD1; J gene: TRBJ2-5; CDR3 DNA: TGTGCCACCAGCAGGGACGTATCCGGGACAGTGAATTGGCAAGAGACCCAGTACTTC; CDR3 protein: CATSRDVSGTVNWQETQYF
V gene: TRBV30; clone size: .; D gene: TRBD1; J gene: TRBJ2-4; CDR3 DNA: TGTGCCTGGAGTCCAACTTCCGGGACAGGGGGCAATTACATTCAGTACTTC; CDR3 protein: CAWSPTSGTGGNYIQYF
V gene: TRBV6-5; clone size: .; D gene: .; J gene: TRBJ2-3; CDR3 DNA: TGTGCCACCCTAGACAGGCGCACAGATACGCAGTATTTT; CDR3 protein: CATLDRRTDTQYF
V gene: TRBV5-6; clone size: .; D gene: TRBD2; J gene: TRBJ2-1; CDR3 DNA: TGTGCCAGCAGCTTGAGCGGGAGCTACAATGAGCAGTTCTTC; CDR3 protein: CASSLSGSYNEQFF
V gene: TRBV19; clone size: .; D gene: .; J gene: TRBJ2-7; CDR3 DNA: TGTGCCAGTAGTATAGTCCCCGACACCTTCTACGAGCAGTACTTC; CDR3 protein: CASSIVPDTFYEQYF
V gene: TRBV6-5; clone size: .; D gene: TRBD2; J gene: TRBJ2-1; CDR3 DNA: TGTGCCAGCAGTTACACTAGCGGGGGGGCTAATGAGCAGTTCTTC; CDR3 protein: CASSYTSGGANEQFF
V gene: TRBV30; clone size: .; D gene: .; J gene: TRBJ2-7; CDR3 DNA: TGTGCCTGGACCCCTATCGGTAGCTCCTACGAGCAGTACTTC; CDR3 protein: CAWTPIGSSYEQYF
V gene: TRBV29-1; clone size: .; D gene: TRBD1; J gene: TRBJ1-2; CDR3 DNA: TGCAGCGTCTCCGGGACAGGGGACTATGGCTACACCTTC; CDR3 protein: CSVSGTGDYGYTF
V gene: TRBV6-5; clone size: .; D gene: .; J gene: TRBJ2-3; CDR3 DNA: TGTGCCAGCAGCAGGCTTAGGGGCACAGATACGCAGTATTTT; CDR3 protein: CASSRLRGTDTQYF
V gene: TRBV30; clone size: .; D gene: TRBD2; J gene: TRBJ2-7; CDR3 DNA: TGTGCCTGGTACGCGGGGGTCTACGAGCAGTACTTC; CDR3 protein: CAWYAGVYEQYF
V gene: TRBV27; clone size: .; D gene: .; J gene: TRBJ2-2; CDR3 DNA: TGTGCCAGCAGTTTGGTCTATGAGGTGAACACCGGGGAGCTGTTTTTT; CDR3 protein: CASSLVYEVNTGELFF
V gene: TRBV7-6; clone size: .; D gene: TRBD1; J gene: TRBJ1-4; CDR3 DNA: TGTGCCAGCAGCTTACAAGACAGGGGGCATGCTAATGAAAAACTGTTTTTT; CDR3 protein: CASSLQDRGHANEKLFF
V gene: TRBV7-9; clone size: .; D gene: TRBD1; J gene: TRBJ1-1; CDR3 DNA: TGTGCCAGCAGCTTAGCGGAGCGGACAGGGGAAAATACTGAAGCTTTCTTT; CDR3 protein: CASSLAERTGENTEAFF
V gene: TRBV27; clone size: .; D gene: TRBD1; J gene: TRBJ1-2; CDR3 DNA: TGTGCCAGCAGTACGACAGGGTATGGCTACACCTTC; CDR3 protein: CASSTTGYGYTF
V gene: TRBV12-5; clone size: .; D gene: .; J gene: TRBJ2-7; CDR3 DNA: TGTGCTAGTGGTTCCGGAGGGTACGAGCAGTACTTC; CDR3 protein: CASGSGGYEQYF
V gene: TRBV11-2; clone size: .; D gene: TRBD1; J gene: TRBJ2-1; CDR3 DNA: TGTGCCAGCAGCTTAGTTCAGGGGGCAGCCTACAATGAGCAGTTCTTC; CDR3 protein: CASSLVQGAAYNEQFF
V gene: TRBV5-6; clone size: .; D gene: .; J gene: TRBJ1-6; CDR3 DNA: TGTGCCAGCAGCTTGGGCTCAGGAGCTAATTCACCCCTCCACTTT; CDR3 protein: CASSLGSGANSPLHF
V gene: TRBV5-6; clone size: .; D gene: .; J gene: TRBJ2-5; CDR3 DNA: TGTGCCAGCAGCTTGGACAGGGTCCAAGAGACCCAGTACTTC; CDR3 protein: CASSLDRVQETQYF
V gene: TRBV13; clone size: .; D gene: TRBD2; J gene: TRBJ2-5; CDR3 DNA: TGTGCCAGCAGCTTACTAGCGGAACCACGCCAAGAGACCCAGTACTTC; CDR3 protein: CASSLLAEPRQETQYF
V gene: TRBV9; clone size: .; D gene: .; J gene: TRBJ2-3; CDR3 DNA: TGTGCCAGCAGCGTAGTAAAAACAGATACGCAGTATTTT; CDR3 protein: CASSVVKTDTQYF
V gene: TRBV4-1; clone size: .; D gene: .; J gene: TRBJ2-7; CDR3 DNA: TGCGCCAGCAGCCAAGTCACAGGGTCGGACTACGAGCAGTACTTC; CDR3 protein: CASSQVTGSDYEQYF
V gene: TRBV10-3; clone size: .; D gene: TRBD1; J gene: TRBJ2-1; CDR3 DNA: TGTGCCATCAGTGTCCCAGGGGGAAATGAGCAGTTCTTC; CDR3 protein: CAISVPGGNEQFF
V gene: TRBV4-1; clone size: .; D gene: .; J gene: TRBJ1-5; CDR3 DNA: TGCGCCAGCAGCTTCGACCCAACCAATCAGCCCCAGCATTTT; CDR3 protein: CASSFDPTNQPQHF
V gene: TRBV27; clone size: .; D gene: TRBD1; J gene: TRBJ2-7; CDR3 DNA: TGTGCCAGCAGTCTTATCCTGGGACAGGGAACCTACGAGCAGTACTTC; CDR3 protein: CASSLILGQGTYEQYF
V gene: TRBV10-1; clone size: .; D gene: TRBD2; J gene: TRBJ2-1; CDR3 DNA: TGCGCCAGCAGTTTACTAGCGGGAGTAAACTACAATGAGCAGTTCTTC; CDR3 protein: CASSLLAGVNYNEQFF
V gene: TRBV9; clone size: .; D gene: .; J gene: TRBJ2-3; CDR3 DNA: TGTGCCAGCAGCGTTACGGGACTTCTCCCAGATACGCAGTATTTT; CDR3 protein: CASSVTGLLPDTQYF
V gene: TRBV19; clone size: .; D gene: .; J gene: TRBJ1-2; CDR3 DNA: TGTGCCAGTAGTCCTCCGATCTACGGATTCTATGGCTACACCTTC; CDR3 protein: CASSPPIYGFYGYTF
V gene: TRBV4-1; clone size: .; D gene: .; J gene: TRBJ2-3; CDR3 DNA: TGCGCCAGCAGCCAAGATGACCTCCCTCCCATGCAGTATTTT; CDR3 protein: CASSQDDLPPMQYF
V gene: TRBV28; clone size: .; D gene: TRBD2; J gene: TRBJ2-7; CDR3 DNA: TGTGCCAGCAGTTCGACGATCCTAGCGGGAAGCTCCTACGAGCAGTACTTC; CDR3 protein: CASSSTILAGSSYEQYF
V gene: TRBV5-1; clone size: .; D gene: .; J gene: TRBJ2-7; CDR3 DNA: TGCGCCAGCAGCTTGGTTCCGGGCACTACCTACGAGCAGTACTTC; CDR3 protein: CASSLVPGTTYEQYF
V gene: TRBV9; clone size: .; D gene: .; J gene: TRBJ2-7; CDR3 DNA: TGTGCCAGCAGCGTGGGGCCAGGACAAACCTACGAGCAGTACTTC; CDR3 protein: CASSVGPGQTYEQYF
V gene: TRBV2; clone size: .; D gene: .; J gene: TRBJ2-2; CDR3 DNA: TGTGCCAGCAGTGAGGGCATCGTGGGGGAGCTGTTTTTT; CDR3 protein: CASSEGIVGELFF
V gene: TRBV5-1; clone size: few; D gene: .; J gene: TRBJ2-7; CDR3 DNA: TGCGCCAGCAGCTTTGGGGTTTCCTACGAGCAGTACTTC; CDR3 protein: CASSFGVSYEQYF
V gene: TRBV28; clone size: once; D gene: .; J gene: TRBJ2-1; CDR3 DNA: TGTGCCAGCAGCAATTGGGGCGAGAGCTCCTACAATGAGCAGTTCTTC; CDR3 protein: CASSNWGESSYNEQFF
V gene: TRBV2; clone size: once; D gene: .; J gene: TRBJ1-4; CDR3 DNA: TGTGCCAGCAATCTGGGAGCAACTAATGAAAAACTGTTTTTT; CDR3 protein: CASNLGATNEKLFF
V gene: TRBV27; clone size: .; D gene: TRBD2; J gene: TRBJ2-7; CDR3 DNA: TGTGCCAGCAGCACTAGCGGGAGCTACGAGCAGTACTTC; CDR3 protein: CASSTSGSYEQYF
V gene: TRBV5-5; clone size: .; D gene: .; J gene: TRBJ2-7; CDR3 DNA: TGTGCCAGCAGCTTTAGACAGACCTACGAGGAGCAGTACTTC; CDR3 protein: CASSFRQTYEEQYF
V gene: TRBV9; clone size: .; D gene: TRBD2; J gene: TRBJ2-1; CDR3 DNA: TGTGCCAGCAGCCCCGGGGGGGTGAGAAACAATGAGCAGTTCTTC; CDR3 protein: CASSPGGVRNNEQFF
V gene: TRBV27; clone size: .; D gene: .; J gene: TRBJ1-5; CDR3 DNA: TGTGCCAGCAGCTATAACAGGGAATTTCCCCAGCATTTT; CDR3 protein: CASSYNREFPQHF
V gene: TRBV28; clone size: .; D gene: .; J gene: TRBJ2-3; CDR3 DNA: TGTGCCAGCAGTCCTGGGGGGACAGAACAGTATTTT; CDR3 protein: CASSPGGTEQYF
V gene: TRBV15; clone size: .; D gene: .; J gene: TRBJ1-2; CDR3 DNA: TGTGCCACCAGCAGATCACCCCTTACCGGGACCGTCCGTGATGGCTACACCTTC; CDR3 protein: CATSRSPLTGTVRDGYTF
V gene: TRBV27; clone size: .; D gene: TRBD2; J gene: TRBJ2-1; CDR3 DNA: TGTGCCAGTAGTCGGGAGAGCGGGAGGGCCGATTATGAGCAGTTCTTC; CDR3 protein: CASSRESGRADYEQFF
V gene: TRBV27; clone size: .; D gene: .; J gene: TRBJ2-1; CDR3 DNA: TGTGCCAGCAGTTTATTATCCGGATACAATGAGCAGTTCTTC; CDR3 protein: CASSLLSGYNEQFF
V gene: TRBV6-4; clone size: .; D gene: TRBD1; J gene: TRBJ1-2; CDR3 DNA: TGTGCCAGCAGTGAGGGGGGACAGGGAAACTATGGCTACACCTTC; CDR3 protein: CASSEGGQGNYGYTF
V gene: TRBV11-2; clone size: .; D gene: .; J gene: TRBJ2-7; CDR3 DNA: TGTGCCAGCAGCTTATACTACGGTACCTACGAGCAGTACTTC; CDR3 protein: CASSLYYGTYEQYF
V gene: TRBV13; clone size: .; D gene: .; J gene: TRBJ1-1; CDR3 DNA: TGTGCCAGCAGCCGTTCTGGACTGACCATGAACACTGAAGCTTTCTTT; CDR3 protein: CASSRSGLTMNTEAFF
V gene: TRBV28; clone size: .; D gene: .; J gene: TRBJ2-7; CDR3 DNA: TGTGCCAGCAGTTTTGGTCAGACAGTTTCGGACGAGCAGTACTTC; CDR3 protein: CASSFGQTVSDEQYF
V gene: TRBV5-6; clone size: .; D gene: .; J gene: TRBJ2-4; CDR3 DNA: TGTGCCAGCAGCTTGGAGTTGGGCCCCCAAGGGTTGAACATTCAGTACTTC; CDR3 protein: CASSLELGPQGLNIQYF
V gene: TRBV5-6; clone size: .; D gene: .; J gene: TRBJ2-7; CDR3 DNA: TGTGCCAGCATTTCGGCCAACTCCTACGAGCAGTACTTC; CDR3 protein: CASISANSYEQYF